The T cell receptor (beta chain) described here comes from a study of PD-1 blockade in mismatch repair-deficient tumors. About the research overall: Enrolled about 2013-2016, patients had progressing, pretreated mismatch repair-deficient cancers of about a dozen types.

Mismatch repair deficiency was confirmed in all patients, by PCR or immunohistochemistry. TCRs were sequenced from a few patients responding to pembrolizumab. For this clone: Its antigen is as yet unknown.

V was clipped by 7 bases and J by 8 bases, with 8 bases between them. Germline values: CDR1 LNHDA, CDR2 SQIVND (reference sequence). The CDR3 sequence is 10 residues long. General study points: Tumor-resident clones, often undetectable pretreatment in blood, expanded then contracted after pembrolizumab.

Some clones are missing from TCRdb's copy, which holds only in-frame ones; the method was immunoSEQ multiplex PCR. The sample has about 120,000 clones, about 88% seen once. Material: peripheral blood, obtained 44 weeks after starting pembrolizumab. J is TRBJ1-2 and V is TRBV19; no reliable D call. The sequence was collected from an adult with mismatch repair-deficient cancer. The CDR3 bases are TGTGCCAGTAAGGGTTTCGGCTACACCTTC. Protein: CASKGFGYTF.